These 21 T cell receptor beta chains originate from one sample sequenced in a study of T-cell memory formation after mild COVID-19. TCRdb reprocessed the 5' RACE reads via MiXCR and lists one record per CDR3 protein. The sample lists roughly 250,000 distinct CDR3 sequences, about a sixth occurring once. Input material: PBMCs or a T cell subset sorted from them (not recorded which). These receptors were collected from a man aged 18 to 30 who had mild COVID-19 (a few samples of this study predate the infection). Cell type and time point are not known.

This clonotype was picked up many times. The junction departs from germline at one end; a sequencing error may be responsible. J is TRBJ1-1 and V is TRBV10-1; D ambiguous. CDR1 is WNHNN and CDR2 is SYGVQD in the germline V gene (reference sequence). The length of the CDR3 is 13 residues. DNA of the CDR3: TGCGCCAGCAGTGGACAAGTGAACGCTGAAGCTTTCTTT. Translating gives CASSGQVNAEAFF.

The chain is built from TRBV29-1 and TRBJ1-3; unclear D gene. Germline assignment: CDR1 SQVTM and CDR2 ANQGSEA. The CDR3 totals 14 residues. Deletions cut 7 bases from V and 0 bases from J, with 13 bases between. In DNA form, the CDR3 reads TGCAGCGCAGGACCGGCCGGCTCTGGAAACACCATATATTTT. Protein: CSAGPAGSGNTIYF.

This sequence joins TRBV11-3 and TRBJ2-2, with D perhaps matching TRBD1 or TRBD2 (7 bases each). Germline lookup yields CDR1 SGHNT and CDR2 YENEEA. V was cut by 0 bases and J by 1 base, with 15 bases left in between. This CDR3 has 18 residues. CDR3 nucleotides: TGTGCCAGCAGCTTAGATCAGGGGGGGTCCGTGAACACCGGGGAGCTGTTTTTT. Translating it yields CASSLDQGGSVNTGELFF.

This clonotype was found a few times. The V gene is TRBV5-1, the J gene TRBJ1-2; TRBD1 agrees at 8 bases. CDR3 length: 12 amino acids. Trimming removed 2 bases from V and 14 bases from J; junction bases left unmatched: 8. CDR1 is SGHRS, CDR2 YFSETQ, per germline. The CDR3, as DNA: TGCGCCAGCAGCTTCCTTGGACAGGGAACTACCTTC. Its translation is CASSFLGQGTTF.

The table lists this clonotype with a few counts. This chain joins TRBV12-3 or TRBV12-4 and TRBJ1-5, with 8 bases that match TRBD1. The CDR3 length is 17 residues. V was pared by 5 bases and J by 0 bases, with 9 bases of the junction left unmatched. In DNA form, the CDR3 reads TGTGCCAGCAGTCTTGGACAGGGAACTTATAGCAATCAGCCCCAGCATTTT. The encoded protein is CASSLGQGTYSNQPQHF.

The V and J genes are TRBV29-1 and TRBJ1-6; no clear D. The V gene's germline CDR1 is SQVTM and CDR2 ANQGSEA. Trimming left V 6 bases short and J 7 bases short, with 10 bases between. The CDR3 contains 12 residues. CDR3 residues: CSVESTNSPLHF. The CDR3 nucleotides read TGCAGCGTCGAGAGTACCAATTCACCCCTCCACTTT.

The chain joins TRBV5-1 to TRBJ2-5; 10 bases align to TRBD1. Trimming took 0 bases from V and 5 from J; bases not matched to a gene: 10. Germline V CDR1 and CDR2: SGHRS, YFSETQ. The CDR3 consists of 17 residues. CDR3 nucleotides: TGCGCCAGCAGCTTGGCACCCGGGACAGGGGTCGGCGAGACCCAGTACTTC. It encodes CASSLAPGTGVGETQYF.

The sample holds many counts of this clonotype. The rearrangement uses TRBV18 and TRBJ2-3, with D maybe TRBD2 (5 bases). This CDR3 region has 15 residues. CDR1 is KGHSH, CDR2 LQKENI, per germline. V lost 3 bases and J 4 bases, leaving 14 bases between the germline ends. Here the CDR3 reads CASSPPGVRPDTQYF. CDR3 in DNA: TGTGCCAGCTCACCTCCCGGGGTGAGGCCAGATACGCAGTATTTT.

This clonotype was counted between two and nine times. J is TRBJ1-2 and V is TRBV20-1, with 7 bases fitting TRBD1. Losses at the gene ends were 3 bases for V and 0 bases for J; bases not matched to a gene: 13. CDR3 length: 17 amino acids. Germline V gene sequence: CDR1 DFQATT, CDR2 SNEGSKA (reference sequence). The CDR3: CSASSTGRFGANYGYTF. The DNA of the CDR3 is TGCAGTGCTAGCTCGACAGGGAGATTTGGGGCTAACTATGGCTACACCTTC.

The DNA for the CDR3 is TGCGCCAGCAGCCGTGACAGCCCAGCCTACGAGCAGTACGTC. This encodes CASSRDSPAYEQYV. The rearrangement joins TRBV5-1 to TRBJ2-7; D might be TRBD1 (5 bases). Deletions cut 4 bases from V and 2 bases from J, with 13 bases between. The CDR3 contains 14 residues. CDR1 is SGHRS and CDR2 is YFSETQ in the germline V gene.

This clonotype was counted between two and nine times. The CDR3 DNA reads as TGTGCCAGCAGCCCTACCGTGGACGGGGAGCTGTTTTTT. It specifies CASSPTVDGELFF. This sequence joins TRBV3-1 and TRBJ2-2; no firm D call. Trimming removed 4 bases at V and 7 bases at J, with 10 bases between. CDR3 length: 13 residues. Per the germline V gene, CDR1 is LGHDT and CDR2 is YNNKEL (reference sequence).

The chain carries TRBV7-3 and TRBJ2-3; 10 bases match TRBD2. The germline V gene encodes CDR1 SGHTA and CDR2 FQGTGA. The J segment lost 5 bases and the V segment lost 5 bases, leaving 7 bases of the junction unmatched. This CDR3 spans 15 amino acids. The CDR3 DNA reads TGTGCCAGCAGCCCAACTAGCGGGGCTTTAGATACGCAGTATTTT. This encodes CASSPTSGALDTQYF.

The chain couples TRBV12-3 or TRBV12-4 to TRBJ2-6; 7 bases match TRBD2. This CDR3 comprises 17 residues. J was trimmed by 0 bases and V by 2 bases; bases with no gene match: 4. The CDR3 protein is CASSLRRGISGANVLTF. The CDR3 DNA is TGTGCCAGCAGTTTAAGGCGGGGGATCTCTGGGGCCAACGTCCTGACTTTC.

This chain uses TRBV15 with TRBJ1-5; D may be TRBD1 (5 bases). Germline loops: CDR1 LNHNV, CDR2 YYDKDF (reference sequence). The CDR3 runs 15 residues. V lost 8 bases and J 3 bases, leaving 17 bases between the germline ends. Written as DNA, the CDR3 is TGTGCCACCGGGGAACCCGGGACCCCCAATCAGCCCCAGCATTTT. Translated, it gives CATGEPGTPNQPQHF.

This clonotype was found once. The V gene is TRBV3-2, the J gene TRBJ2-1; no check of the table's D call, TRBD1, against the DNA was made. TRBV3-2 is a listed pseudogene. There are 12 residues in the CDR3. The CDR3 region has the DNA TGTGCCAGCAGCCCCCCGCCGGGAGAGCAGTTCTTC. Amino acid sequence: CASSPPPGEQFF.

This clonotype has only a few counts. V and J are TRBV28 and TRBJ2-2; no clear D. This CDR3 is 13 amino acids long. V lost 7 bases and J lost 1, with 7 bases in between. CDR1 and CDR2 from the germline V gene are MDHEN and SYDVKM. Written as DNA, the CDR3 is TGTGCCAGCATAGACCTGAACACCGGGGAGCTGTTTTTT. The encoded protein is CASIDLNTGELFF.

The chain recombines TRBV11-2 with TRBJ1-6; D call uncertain. This CDR3 is built from 18 residues. V was trimmed by 2 bases and J by 7 bases, leaving 21 bases between them. Germline CDR1 is SGHAT and CDR2 is FQNNGV. CDR3 DNA sequence: TGTGCCAGCAGCTTAAGAGGCCAGAGTGGTCTAAACAATTCACCCCTCCACTTT. Its protein product is CASSLRGQSGLNNSPLHF.

This clonotype was counted a few times. The rearrangement uses TRBV21-1 and TRBJ1-2. TRBV21-1 counts as a pseudogene. The CDR3 has 13 residues. CDR3 loop: CASWFEINYGYTF. CDR3 nucleotides: TGTGCCAGCTGGTTCGAGATAAACTATGGCTACACCTTC.

The chain joins TRBV7-2 to TRBJ1-2; D call uncertain. The CDR3 is made up of 14 amino acids. Looked up from germline, CDR1 is SGHTA and CDR2 is FQGNSA. V lost 1 base to trimming and J lost 8 bases, with 14 bases between them. CDR3 DNA: TGTGCCAGCAGCTTAGGAGACCGTTCGAAGGGCTACACCTTC. Protein: CASSLGDRSKGYTF.

The sample holds a few counts of this clonotype. V usage is TRBV4-2 and J usage is TRBJ2-1; D gene uncertain. Trimming removed 4 bases from V and 8 bases from J, with 18 bases in between. The germline V gene encodes CDR1 LGHNA and CDR2 YNFKEQ. This CDR3 region has 15 residues. Here the CDR3 DNA reads TGTGCCAGCAGCCCCGGACGGATCCTGGGTTATGAGCAGTTCTTC. It encodes CASSPGRILGYEQFF.

V is TRBV5-1 and J is TRBJ2-1; D may be TRBD1 or TRBD2 (5 bases each). The CDR3 runs to 13 residues. The V gene's germline CDR1 is SGHRS and CDR2 YFSETQ. V was trimmed by 4 bases and J by 7 bases, leaving 12 bases between them. The CDR3 sequence is CASSPGRSNEQFF. The DNA of the CDR3 is TGCGCCAGCAGCCCGGGACGGAGTAATGAGCAGTTCTTC.